Below, one T cell receptor beta chain is given with its context. The method was immunoSEQ multiplex PCR; TCRdb's version includes in-frame clones alone and lacks a portion of them. This table has around 150,000 clones, just over 85% appearing once. This specimen belongs to a study of control samples from healthy donors and cancer patients. The TCR was taken from a young man in good health. Sequences were obtained from blood.

The chain's CDR3 is CASSLGGPYGYTF. CDR3 sequence (DNA): TGTGCCAGCAGCCTCGGGGGGCCCTATGGCTACACCTTC. The rearrangement links TRBV7-9 to TRBJ1-2, with D possibly being TRBD1 (6 bases). CDR3 length equals 13 residues. Germline CDR1 and CDR2: SEHNR and FQNEAQ (reference sequence). The V end was cut by 5 bases, the J end by 4 bases, with 11 bases between.